The subject of this entry is one T cell receptor beta chain. The target antigen is unknown. Combined were second doses at about 4 or about 12 weeks. Only in-frame clones appear in the TCRdb table, and some are missing; sequencing was by immunoSEQ multiplex PCR. The profile covers 75,000 to 90,000 clones, with about 91% appearing a single time and less than 35% taken by the ten largest. The data belong to a study of T cell responses to AZD1222 COVID-19 vaccine. General observations from the study: Clonal diversity may have been underestimated in mostly white British donors.

The CDR3 runs to 13 residues. Trimming removed 6 bases from V and 4 bases from J, with 12 bases in between. CDR1 LGHDT and CDR2 YNNKEL come from the germline V gene (reference sequence). The chain is built from TRBV3-1 (or the pseudogene TRBV3-2) and TRBJ2-5; no clear D gene. The receptor was derived from an adult who received the AZD1222 COVID-19 vaccine. This specimen was peripheral blood, taken 28 days after the second AZD1222 dose. CDR3 nucleotide sequence: TGTGCCAGCAGACCTAGAGGATCAGAGACCCAGTACTTC. It is translated as CASRPRGSETQYF.